This T cell receptor beta chain was profiled in a study of graft-versus-host responses after intestinal transplantation. At the level of the study: Uniformly, recipients were administered anti-thymocyte globulin induction with subsequent tacrolimus and steroids for 3 to 4 years. Study-wide results and limits: The marrow of recipients harbored GvH clones, and ileum or blood showed some of them first. Graft-donor T cell macrochimerism in patients accompanied high graft-versus-host to host-versus-graft clonal ratios in allografts.

The CDR3 length is 16 residues. Trimming shortened V by 5 bases and J by 8 bases, and 22 bases separated the two germline ends. Looked up from germline, CDR1 is SGHAT and CDR2 is FQNNGV. A note on this clone: As yet, its antigen is unknown.

Assay: immunoSEQ multiplex PCR; the TCRdb copy retains only in-frame clones and omits some. The sample lists under 45,000 clones, more than 80% seen once, with less than 4% in the top ten. The sequence derives from a human patient who received an intestinal transplant, so some T cells may come from the graft donor. This chain joins TRBV11-2 and TRBJ2-1, with D possibly matching TRBD2 (5 bases). This material consisted of PBMCs, taken 700 to 850 days after intestinal transplantation. For the CDR3, the DNA is TGTGCCAGCAGCACCCAGACAACCCGGCGGGTCCATGAGCAGTTCTTC. Translated: CASSTQTTRRVHEQFF.